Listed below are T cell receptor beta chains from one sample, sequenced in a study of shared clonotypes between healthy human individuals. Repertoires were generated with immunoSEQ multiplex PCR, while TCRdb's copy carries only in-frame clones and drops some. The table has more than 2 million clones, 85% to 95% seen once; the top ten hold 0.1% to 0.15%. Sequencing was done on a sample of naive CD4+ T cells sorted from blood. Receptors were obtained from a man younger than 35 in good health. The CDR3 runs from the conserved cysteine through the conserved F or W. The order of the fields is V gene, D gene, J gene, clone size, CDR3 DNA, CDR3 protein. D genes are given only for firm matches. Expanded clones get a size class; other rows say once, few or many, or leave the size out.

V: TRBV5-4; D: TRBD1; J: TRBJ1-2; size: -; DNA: TGTGCCAGCAGCACGGGACAGGGACGCTATGGCTACACCTTC; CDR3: CASSTGQGRYGYTF
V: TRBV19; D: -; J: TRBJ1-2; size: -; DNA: TGTGCCAGTAGTCCTAACAGGAGCTATGGCTACACCTTC; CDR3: CASSPNRSYGYTF
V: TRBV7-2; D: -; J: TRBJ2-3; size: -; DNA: TGTGCCAGCAGCCGCAGACTACCTGGAGATACGCAGTATTTT; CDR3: CASSRRLPGDTQYF
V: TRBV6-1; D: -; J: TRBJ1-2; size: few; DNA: TGTGCCAGCAGTGAAGACGTCAGGAGCTATGGCTACACCTTC; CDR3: CASSEDVRSYGYTF
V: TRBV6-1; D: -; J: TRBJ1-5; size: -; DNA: TGTGCCAGCAGCGAGGGGGGGTTCAATCAGCCCCAGCATTTT; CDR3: CASSEGGFNQPQHF
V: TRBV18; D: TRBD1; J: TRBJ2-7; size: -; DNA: TGTGCCAGCTCACCTGGGACAGGGGGAGTCTACGAGCAGTACTTC; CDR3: CASSPGTGGVYEQYF
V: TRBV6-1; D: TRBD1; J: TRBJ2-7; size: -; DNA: TGTGCCAGCATCGTAGACAGGGGAGGCTACGAGCAGTACTTC; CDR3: CASIVDRGGYEQYF
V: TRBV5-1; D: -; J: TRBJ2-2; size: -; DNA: TGCGCCAGCAGCTTGTTACAGGGTAACACCGGGGAGCTGTTTTTT; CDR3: CASSLLQGNTGELFF
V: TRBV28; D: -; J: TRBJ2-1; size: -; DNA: TGTGCCAGCAGACTGAGGGGGAACAATGAGCAGTTCTTC; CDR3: CASRLRGNNEQFF
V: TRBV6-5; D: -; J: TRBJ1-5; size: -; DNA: TGTGCCAGCAGCCCTGACGGCCTTTTCAATCAGCCCCAGCATTTT; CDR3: CASSPDGLFNQPQHF
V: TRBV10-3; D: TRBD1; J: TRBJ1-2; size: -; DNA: TGTGCCATCGGACAGGGGCTTGACTATGGCTACACCTTC; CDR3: CAIGQGLDYGYTF
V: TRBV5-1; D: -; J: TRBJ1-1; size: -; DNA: TGCGCCAGCAGCCCCCAGGGGTGGAACACTGAAGCTTTCTTT; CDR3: CASSPQGWNTEAFF
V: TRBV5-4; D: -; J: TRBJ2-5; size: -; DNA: TGTGCCAGCAGCTTGGGGGTGAGGGAGACCCAGTACTTC; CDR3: CASSLGVRETQYF
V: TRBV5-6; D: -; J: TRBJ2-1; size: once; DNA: TGTGCCAGCAGCTTGGCCAATATGGGGAATGAGCAGTTCTTC; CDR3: CASSLANMGNEQFF
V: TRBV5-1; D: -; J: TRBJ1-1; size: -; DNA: TGCGCCAGCAGCTTGCTAATTACTCCCCCGAGCACTGAAGCTTTCTTT; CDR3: CASSLLITPPSTEAFF
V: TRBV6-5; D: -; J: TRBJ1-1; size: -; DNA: TGTGCCAGCAGCACCGGGACAACAGCTTTCTTT; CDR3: CASSTGTTAFF
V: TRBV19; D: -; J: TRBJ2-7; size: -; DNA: TGTGCCAGTAGGCGCGGGGGCTTGGGGGACTACGAGCAGTACTTC; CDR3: CASRRGGLGDYEQYF
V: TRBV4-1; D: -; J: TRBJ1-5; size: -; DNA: TGCGCCAGCAGCCAAGAGAAGGGCCGGGACCCTTTTAATCAGCCCCAGCATTTT; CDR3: CASSQEKGRDPFNQPQHF
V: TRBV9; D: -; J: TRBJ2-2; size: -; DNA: TGTGCCAGCAGCGTAGGGGTAACCAACACCGGGGAGCTGTTTTTT; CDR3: CASSVGVTNTGELFF